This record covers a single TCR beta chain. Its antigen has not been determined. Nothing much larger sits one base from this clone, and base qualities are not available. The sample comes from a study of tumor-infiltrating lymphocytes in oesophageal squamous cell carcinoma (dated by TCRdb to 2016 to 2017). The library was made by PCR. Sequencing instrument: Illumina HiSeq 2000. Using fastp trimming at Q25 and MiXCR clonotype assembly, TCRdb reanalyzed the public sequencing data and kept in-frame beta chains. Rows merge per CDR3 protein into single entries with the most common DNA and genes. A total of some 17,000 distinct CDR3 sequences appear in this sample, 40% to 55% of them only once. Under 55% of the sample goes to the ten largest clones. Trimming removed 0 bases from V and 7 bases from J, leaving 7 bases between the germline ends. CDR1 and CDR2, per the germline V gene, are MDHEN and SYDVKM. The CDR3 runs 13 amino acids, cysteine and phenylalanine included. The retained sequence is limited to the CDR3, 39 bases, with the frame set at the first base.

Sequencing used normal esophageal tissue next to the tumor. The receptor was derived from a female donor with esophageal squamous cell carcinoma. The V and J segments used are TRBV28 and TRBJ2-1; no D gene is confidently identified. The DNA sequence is TGTGCCAGCAGTTTATGGCTGGCGAATGAGCAGTTCTTC. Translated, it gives CASSLWLANEQFF.